The next 9 T cell receptor beta chains were all read from a single sample in a study of T cells after yellow fever vaccination. TCRdb analysed the 5' RACE reads with MiXCR anew, one entry per CDR3 protein. The sample lists 500,000 to 650,000 distinct CDR3 sequences, about 12% occurring once. Material: PBMCs, obtained on the day of the yellow fever booster vaccination. These TCRs come from a man aged 25-45 years who received the YFV17D yellow fever vaccine.

This clonotype was found many times. The genes are TRBV12-3 or TRBV12-4 and TRBJ1-2; possible D gene TRBD1, 6 bases. Between the trimmed V and J ends, which lost 5 bases and 4 bases, there was a span of 23 bases. The CDR3 spans 17 residues. CDR3 protein: CASSPSRTAGLGYGYTF. The CDR3, as DNA: TGTGCCAGCAGTCCAAGTAGGACAGCCGGGCTTGGCTATGGCTACACCTTC.

The table lists this clonotype with a few counts. The V gene is TRBV6-1, the J gene TRBJ2-3; either TRBD1 or TRBD2 may supply D (5 bases each). The CDR3 consists of 14 residues. V was clipped by 10 bases and J by 2 bases, with 16 bases between them. The germline V gene encodes CDR1 MNHNS and CDR2 SASEGT. The CDR3: CATTGGVATDTQYF. The CDR3 region has the DNA TGTGCCACCACAGGAGGAGTGGCCACAGATACGCAGTATTTT.

The rearrangement joins TRBV4-1 to TRBJ1-1, with D perhaps TRBD1 (5 bases). Between the trimmed V and J ends, which lost 4 bases and 6 bases, there was a span of 15 bases. The germline CDR1 and CDR2 sequences are MGHRA and YSYEKL. The CDR3 covers 14 residues. CDR3 region: CASSPLSGVSEAFF. Written as DNA, the CDR3 is TGCGCCAGCAGCCCCCTGTCGGGGGTTTCTGAAGCTTTCTTT.

Many counts were recorded for this clonotype. The V and J genes are TRBV10-3 and TRBJ2-3, with D unresolved. The CDR3 contains 15 residues. Deletions cut 3 bases from V and 1 base from J, with 11 bases between. Germline V gene sequence: CDR1 ENHRY, CDR2 SYGVKD. The CDR3 sequence: CAISDGPAGTDTQYF. The CDR3 nucleotides are TGTGCCATCAGTGATGGGCCGGCGGGCACAGATACGCAGTATTTT.

This clonotype was seen many times. The CDR3 region has the DNA TGTGCCAGTTCGGGAATCGACCCCTCCGAGCAGTACTTC. This codes for CASSGIDPSEQYF. This sequence joins TRBV18 and TRBJ2-7, with D possibly matching TRBD2 (5 bases). CDR1 and CDR2 (germline): KGHSH, LQKENI. V was pared by 9 bases and J by 6 bases, with 18 bases between. This CDR3 contains 13 residues.

This clonotype was detected a few times. The V gene is TRBV28, the J gene TRBJ2-7; a possible D gene is TRBD2 (6 bases). Trimming pared 6 bases from V and 6 bases from J, leaving 15 bases between. The CDR3 loop spans 13 amino acids. Germline loops: CDR1 MDHEN, CDR2 SYDVKM. In nucleotides, the CDR3 is TGTGCCAGCAGCACTTCCCCCGGGGGCGAGCAGTACTTC. It yields the protein CASSTSPGGEQYF.

The genes are TRBV7-2 and TRBJ2-3; 10 bases are shared with TRBD2. Germline-derived CDR1 and CDR2 are SGHTA and FQGNSA. This CDR3 region has 17 residues. The V segment lost 5 bases and the J segment 1 base; nucleotides outside the gene matches: 9. The CDR3 DNA follows: TGTGCCAGCAGCCGTGCCAGCGGGAGGGCCGGCACAGATACGCAGTATTTT. Translation gives CASSRASGRAGTDTQYF. Full variable domain (rest looked up from reference TRBV7-2 and TRBJ2-3): GAGVSQSPSNKVTEKGKDVELRCDPISGHTALYWYRQSLGQGLEFLIYFQGNSAPDKSGLPSDRFSAERTGGSVSTLTIQRTQQEDSAVYLCASSRASGRAGTDTQYFGPGTRLTVL.

The chain is built from TRBV7-9 and TRBJ1-5; TRBD1 might be the D (5 bases). V lost 5 bases and J lost 7, with 15 bases in between. This CDR3 has 14 residues. Germline lookup yields CDR1 SEHNR and CDR2 FQNEAQ (reference sequence). The DNA of the CDR3 is TGTGCCAGCAGCCAAGATGGGGGTCGGCAGCCCCAGCATTTT. It encodes CASSQDGGRQPQHF.

V is TRBV5-1 and J is TRBJ1-1; D gene ambiguous. This CDR3 contains 17 residues. V was clipped by 0 bases and J by 1 base, with 16 bases between them. Looked up from germline, CDR1 is SGHRS and CDR2 is YFSETQ. The CDR3 sequence: CASSLAPGQLRNTEAFF. The CDR3 coding sequence is TGCGCCAGCAGCTTGGCTCCTGGGCAGTTGAGGAACACTGAAGCTTTCTTT.